This T cell receptor beta chain was identified during a study of cytomegalovirus exposure and HLA in healthy donors. Comment on this clone: No antigen is known for it.

Study results and limitations: Researchers had no immune exposure information except CMV serostatus available. Being productive about 87% or about 30% of the time was typical of most TCR beta V segments in an earlier analysis.

The primer mix had 60 Vbeta and 13 Jbeta primers. Assay used: immunoSEQ multiplex PCR; TCRdb lists only in-frame clones, some missing. The repertoire consists of some 200,000 clones, with 75% to 90% occurring once and the leading ten covering approximately 6.3%. This clonotype originated in a man aged 40-49 years in good health and CMV-seropositive. Sequences were obtained from PBMCs.

The CDR3 reads CASSEGAGTGSNYGYTF. The DNA of the CDR3 is TGTGCCAGCAGTGAAGGCGCTGGGACAGGGTCTAACTATGGCTACACCTTC. The chain uses TRBV2 and TRBJ1-2; 9 nucleotides line up with TRBD1. V trimming: 1 base; J trimming: 0 bases; junction bases outside the gene matches: 6. Germline V lookup: CDR1 SNHLY, CDR2 FYNNEI. This CDR3 comprises 17 residues.